The clone carrying this T cell receptor (beta chain) was counted at least ten times. This CDR3 is built from 15 residues. The germline gives CDR1 SGHRS, CDR2 YFSETQ. V lost 4 bases, J lost 1 base, and 14 bases lay in between. TCRdb re-derived calls from the 5' RACE reads in MiXCR, one entry per CDR3 protein. The data show more than 250,000 distinct CDR3 sequences, less than 9% seen once. The sample comes from a study of identical twins. The sample was also linked to a second study, of yellow fever vaccine responses in identical twins.

The specimen sequenced was memory (CD45RO+) T cells sorted from blood. The clonotype was recovered from a woman between 18 and 29 years old in good health. This chain links TRBV5-1 with TRBJ1-1, with D hard to call. The CDR3 loop is CASSPLARQNTEAFF. For the CDR3, the DNA is TGCGCCAGCAGCCCCCTTGCCAGACAGAACACTGAAGCTTTCTTT.